This T cell receptor (beta chain) was profiled in a study of T cell responses to AZD1222 COVID-19 vaccine. About the study: Researchers grouped second doses given at about 4 or about 12 weeks into one pool. Study-wide results and caveats: Repertoires were obtained solely post-peak T cell response. Females made up more of the donors, who were largely white British, and clonal diversity may have come out too low.

The CDR3 is 15 residues long. Looked up from germline, CDR1 is LGHNA and CDR2 is YSLEER. V lost 4 bases to trimming and J lost 4 bases; unmatched junction nucleotides: 9. This clone appeared a single time. Its specificity is not known. TCRdb's table, derived via immunoSEQ multiplex PCR, lists solely in-frame clones and lacks some. Of roughly 130,000 clones detected, over 75% appear once; the ten largest clones hold 2.8%. The chain is built from TRBV4-3 and TRBJ2-5, with 7 bases identical to TRBD2. The clonotype comes from an adult in good health. This material consisted of peripheral blood, taken on day 0 of AZD1222 vaccination. The DNA of the CDR3 is TGCGCCAGCAGCCCGTTTGCGGGGGTTGGAGAGACCCAGTACTTC. It codes for CASSPFAGVGETQYF.